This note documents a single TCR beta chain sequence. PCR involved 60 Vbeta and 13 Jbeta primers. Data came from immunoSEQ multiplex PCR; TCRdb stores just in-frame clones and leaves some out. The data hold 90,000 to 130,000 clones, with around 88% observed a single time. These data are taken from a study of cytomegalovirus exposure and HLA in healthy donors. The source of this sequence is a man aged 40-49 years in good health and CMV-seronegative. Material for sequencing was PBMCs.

Written as DNA, the CDR3 is TGTGGCGGAAGCTCCTATAATTCACCCCTCCACTTT. Protein product: CGGSSYNSPLHF. The chain links TRBV28 to TRBJ1-6; unclear D gene. Per germline, CDR1 MDHEN and CDR2 SYDVKM. The CDR3 is 12 residues long. The full variable domain, with the rest looked up from reference TRBV28 and TRBJ1-6, is DVKVTQSSRYLVKRTGEKVFLECVQDMDHENMFWYRQDPGLGLRLIYFSYDVKMKEKGDIPEGYSVSREKKERFSLILESASTNQTSMYLCGGSSYNSPLHFGNGTRLTVT.